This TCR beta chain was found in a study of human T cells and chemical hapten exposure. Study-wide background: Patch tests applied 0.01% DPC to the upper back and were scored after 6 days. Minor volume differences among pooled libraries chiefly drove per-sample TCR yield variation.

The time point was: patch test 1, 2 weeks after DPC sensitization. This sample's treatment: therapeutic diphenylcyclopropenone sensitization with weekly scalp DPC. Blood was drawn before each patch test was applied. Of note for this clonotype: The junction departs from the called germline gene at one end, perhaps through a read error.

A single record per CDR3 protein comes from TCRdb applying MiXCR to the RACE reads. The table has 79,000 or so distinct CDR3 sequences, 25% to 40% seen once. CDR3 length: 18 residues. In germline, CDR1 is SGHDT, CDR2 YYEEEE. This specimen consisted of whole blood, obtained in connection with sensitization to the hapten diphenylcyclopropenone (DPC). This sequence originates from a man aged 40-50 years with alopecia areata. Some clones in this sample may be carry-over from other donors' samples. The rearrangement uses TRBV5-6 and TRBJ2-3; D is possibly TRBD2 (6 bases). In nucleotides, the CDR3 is TGTGCCAGTAGCTTGGCCGGACGGGAGCGAACTAGCACAGATACGCAGTATTTT. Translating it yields CASSLAGRERTSTDTQYF.